This T cell receptor (beta chain) was captured by sequencing in a study of neurological immune-mediated disorders. TCRdb itself ran the 5' RACE reads through MiXCR, one entry per CDR3 protein. This table holds around 41,000 distinct CDR3 sequences, 14% found once. This clonotype has at least ten counts. The CDR3 is 17 amino acids. Germline assignment: CDR1 LGHNA and CDR2 YNFKEQ. J gave up 0 bases and V 3 bases, and 5 bases lay outside the gene matches. The chain joins TRBV4-2 to TRBJ2-3, with 11 bases matching TRBD2. The clonotype originates from a woman aged 60-70 years with HTLV-1-associated myelopathy (HAM/TSP). Sequenced sample: CD4+ T cells from blood. CDR3 sequence reads: CASSHGSGGASTDTQYF. CDR3 sequence (DNA): TGTGCCAGCAGCCATGGTAGCGGGGGGGCTAGCACAGATACGCAGTATTTT.